This T cell receptor beta chain came from a study of T cell changes during pregnancy in multiple sclerosis. This CDR3 spans 13 amino acids. Germline V CDR1 and CDR2: MNHEY, SMNVEV (reference sequence). The trim removed 4 bases at V and 8 bases at J, leaving 7 bases unmatched. Measured with immunoSEQ multiplex PCR; TCRdb has only the in-frame clones, and not every one. The data contain 75,000 to 80,000 clones, 90% to 95% of them singletons. This receptor was obtained from a female donor in good health, enrolled as a control in a pregnancy study. This material consisted of peripheral blood, taken after pregnancy. The gene calls are TRBV27 and TRBJ1-2; 7 nucleotides agree with TRBD1. In DNA, the CDR3 is TGTGCCAGCAGTTCGCACAGGGGTGCGGGCTACACCTTC. Translating it yields CASSSHRGAGYTF.